The source of this T cell receptor beta chain is a study of T-cell memory formation after mild COVID-19. The ends were cut back, 5 bases at V and 3 bases at J, with 14 bases in the middle. CDR1 and CDR2 (germline): SGHTA, FQGNSA. The CDR3 covers 15 residues. Each CDR3 protein is one row after TCRdb ran MiXCR on the 5' RACE reads. Among fewer than 250,000 distinct CDR3 sequences listed, around 30% were seen once. The sequence was collected from an adult woman who had mild COVID-19 (a few samples of this study predate the infection). Cell type and time point are not known. This chain joins TRBV7-2 and TRBJ2-1; D is unresolved. The material sequenced was PBMCs or a T cell subset sorted from them (not recorded which). CDR3 amino acids: CASSTQNQIYNEQFF. The CDR3, as DNA: TGTGCCAGCAGCACGCAAAACCAGATCTACAATGAGCAGTTCTTC.